These 23 T cell receptor beta chains share one sample of origin, sequenced in a study of blood T cell repertoires in COVID-19. The method was immunoSEQ multiplex PCR; TCRdb's version includes in-frame clones alone and lacks a portion of them. The repertoire holds about 530,000 clones, with less than 90% as singletons. Sequencing was performed on peripheral blood. Source of these receptors: a woman aged 45 to 65 with COVID-19, enrolled during active disease.

V usage is TRBV5-5 and J usage is TRBJ1-5, with D maybe TRBD1 (5 bases). Per germline, CDR1 SGHKS and CDR2 YYEKEE (reference sequence). The CDR3 is made up of 16 amino acids. The ends were cut back, 4 bases at V and 7 bases at J, with 21 bases in the middle. The CDR3 DNA is TGTGCCAGCAGCGCATCTCGGCCGGGGGGGGACCAGCCCCAGCATTTT. This gives the protein CASSASRPGGDQPQHF.

The chain is built from TRBV6-6 and TRBJ1-2; no reliable D call. V shed 10 bases and J shed 0 bases, with 18 bases lying between them. This CDR3 is 15 amino acids long. Germline V lookup: CDR1 MNHNY, CDR2 SVGAGI (reference sequence). Here the CDR3 DNA reads TGTGCCACCCGGGTTGAAGGAAAAGCTAACTATGGCTACACCTTC. Its protein product is CATRVEGKANYGYTF.

The V call is TRBV6-1, the J call TRBJ2-7; unclear D gene. Between the trimmed V and J ends, which lost 2 bases and 2 bases, there was a span of 7 bases. Germline lookup yields CDR1 MNHNS and CDR2 SASEGT. The CDR3 is 13 residues long. The DNA of the CDR3 is TGTGCCAGCAGTGAACTCACAACCTACGAGCAGTACTTC. This encodes CASSELTTYEQYF.

The chain joins TRBV3-1 (or the pseudogene TRBV3-2) to TRBJ1-1; D not certain. The germline V gene has CDR1 LGHDT and CDR2 YNNKEL (reference sequence). The CDR3 has 16 residues. The V end lost 2 bases, the J end lost 1 base, and 14 bases lay between the germline ends. In DNA form, the CDR3 reads TGTGCCAGCAGCCAAACCCTGGTTACCGGGAACACTGAAGCTTTCTTT. This gives the protein CASSQTLVTGNTEAFF.

The chain couples TRBV5-1 to TRBJ1-1; D is unclear. Looked up from germline, CDR1 is SGHRS and CDR2 is YFSETQ. The V end was cut by 2 bases, the J end by 3 bases, with 14 bases between. There are 15 residues in the CDR3. The DNA of the CDR3 is TGCGCCAGCAGCTTAGGTGCGGGTCAGGACACTGAAGCTTTCTTT. Protein sequence: CASSLGAGQDTEAFF.

The V and J genes are TRBV7-9 and TRBJ1-2; 7 bases are a match to TRBD1. This CDR3 is built from 16 residues. Germline V lookup: CDR1 SEHNR, CDR2 FQNEAQ (reference sequence). Trimming at V came to 5 bases and at J to 4 bases, leaving 13 bases not matched to a gene. Here the CDR3 reads CASSPLARDRAYGYTF. The CDR3 DNA reads TGTGCCAGCAGCCCACTGGCGCGAGACAGGGCCTATGGCTACACCTTC.

The V call is TRBV12-3 or TRBV12-4, the J call TRBJ1-2; D ambiguous. V was shortened by 5 bases and J by 7 bases, with 14 bases between the two germline ends. The CDR3 totals 13 residues. In DNA, the CDR3 is TGTGCCAGCAGTCCCGATAGTGGAGTTGGCTACACCTTC. It specifies CASSPDSGVGYTF.

The gene calls are TRBV9 and TRBJ1-3, with D possibly being TRBD1 (6 bases). The CDR3 covers 17 residues. Trimming took off 4 bases at V and 1 base at J, with 18 bases between the two ends. Germline CDR1 is SGDLS and CDR2 is YYNGEE. The CDR3 DNA follows: TGTGCCAGCAGCCCCTTTAGACAGGTTAGATCTGGAAACACCATATATTTT. Translated: CASSPFRQVRSGNTIYF.

The rearrangement links TRBV5-1 to TRBJ1-3; D is perhaps TRBD1 (6 bases). The germline V and J ends were trimmed by 4 bases and 0 bases, with 14 bases remaining between them. The CDR3 length is 16 residues. Looked up from germline, CDR1 is SGHRS and CDR2 is YFSETQ. In DNA form, the CDR3 reads TGCGCCAGCAGCCCCTCGGGACACGTCTCTGGAAACACCATATATTTT. This codes for CASSPSGHVSGNTIYF.

This clone has only one observation. This chain uses TRBV24-1 with TRBJ2-2, with TRBD2 matching over 10 bases. Germline V gene data show CDR1 as KGHDR and CDR2 as SFDVKD. V was pared by 5 bases and J by 6 bases, with 14 bases of the junction left unmatched. The CDR3 spans 18 residues. Here the CDR3 reads CATSGIGLASGGSGELFF. CDR3 sequence (DNA): TGTGCCACCAGTGGAATTGGGTTAGCTAGCGGGGGATCCGGGGAGCTGTTTTTT.

This sequence joins TRBV2 and TRBJ2-1, with TRBD1 matching over 9 bases. CDR1 is SNHLY and CDR2 is FYNNEI in the germline V gene. This CDR3 has 16 amino acids. The V segment lost 10 bases and the J segment 1 base; nucleotides outside the gene matches: 11. CDR3 sequence reads: CAIPGQGPYSYNEQFF. The CDR3 bases are TGTGCCATCCCGGGACAGGGACCATATTCCTACAATGAGCAGTTCTTC.

This clone has a handful of counts. The J gene is TRBJ1-2, the V gene TRBV10-3; D might be TRBD1 (6 bases). CDR1 and CDR2 (germline): ENHRY, SYGVKD. Trimming removed 9 bases from V and 2 bases from J, with 25 bases in between. This CDR3 has 17 residues. The CDR3 bases are TGTGCCATTAAACCGGGCACAGGGAGAAGTACCAACTATGGCTACACCTTC. This gives the protein CAIKPGTGRSTNYGYTF.

CDR3 sequence (DNA): TGTGCCAGCAGCCCAGGGGGGAACTATGGCTACACCTTC. It specifies CASSPGGNYGYTF. V usage is TRBV25-1 and J usage is TRBJ1-2; TRBD1 matches at 7 bases. This CDR3 is 13 amino acids long. V trimming: 6 bases; J trimming: 2 bases; junction bases outside the gene matches: 3. Per the germline V gene, CDR1 is MGHDK and CDR2 is SYGVNS.

The chain links TRBV19 to TRBJ1-1; possible D gene TRBD1, 5 bases. The germline V gene has CDR1 LNHDA and CDR2 SQIVND (reference sequence). The CDR3 covers 15 residues. Trimming stripped 3 bases from V and 5 bases from J, with 16 bases between. DNA for the CDR3: TGTGCCAGTAGTATCCAACCGGGGGGTGTGACTGAAGCTTTCTTT. As protein: CASSIQPGGVTEAFF.

The CDR3 reads CASAYRGSHEQYF. In DNA, the CDR3 is TGTGCCAGCGCCTACAGGGGGTCCCACGAGCAGTACTTC. The chain uses TRBV6-5 and TRBJ2-7, with TRBD1 matching 8 bases. From germline, CDR1 is MNHEY and CDR2 SVGAGI. CDR3 length equals 13 residues. Trimming at V came to 8 bases and at J to 5 bases, leaving 8 bases not matched to a gene.

The chain joins TRBV29-1 to TRBJ1-1; D gene uncertain. The germline V gene encodes CDR1 SQVTM and CDR2 ANQGSEA. The germline V and J ends were trimmed by 3 bases and 7 bases, with 15 bases remaining between them. The CDR3 has 13 residues. The CDR3 nucleotides read TGCAGCGTTGATAAATCAGGAGGAATTGAAGCTTTCTTT. Its protein is CSVDKSGGIEAFF. Supplemented by reference TRBV29-1 and TRBJ1-1, the full variable domain reads SAVISQKPSRDICQRGTSLTIQCQVDSQVTMMFWYRQQPGQSLTLIATANQGSEATYESGFVIDKFPISRPNLTFSTLTVSNMSPEDSSIYLCSVDKSGGIEAFFGQGTRLTVV.

The V and J genes are TRBV6-5 and TRBJ2-1, with TRBD1 matching over 9 bases. There are 15 residues in the CDR3. V trimming: 6 bases; J trimming: 8 bases; junction bases outside the gene matches: 11. Germline assignment: CDR1 MNHEY and CDR2 SVGAGI. In nucleotides, the CDR3 is TGTGCCAGCAGCGCCGGACAGGGGTTGAGCTATGAGCAGTTCTTC. Translated, it gives CASSAGQGLSYEQFF.

The chain carries TRBV9 and TRBJ1-4; TRBD1 might be the D (5 bases). V lost 6 bases and J 7 bases, leaving 16 bases between the germline ends. CDR1 and CDR2 from the germline V gene are SGDLS and YYNGEE. This CDR3 has 14 amino acids. In DNA, the CDR3 is TGTGCCAGCACCCAAGGACAAGACGGTGAAAAACTGTTTTTT. This codes for CASTQGQDGEKLFF. Filled out from reference TRBV9 and TRBJ1-4, the complete variable domain reads DSGVTQTPKHLITATGQRVTLRCSPRSGDLSVYWYQQSLDQGLQFLIQYYNGEERAKGNILERFSAQQFPDLHSELNLSSLELGDSALYFCASTQGQDGEKLFFGSGTQLSVL.

The rearrangement links TRBV30 to TRBJ1-6; D might be TRBD1 (6 bases). The V gene's germline CDR1 is GTSNPN and CDR2 SVGIG (reference sequence). The CDR3 has 15 amino acids. V was trimmed by 4 bases and J by 11 bases, leaving 21 bases between them. CDR3 DNA sequence: TGTGCCTGGAATCAACAGGGTGGGATAATTCCACCCCTCCACTTT. Its translation is CAWNQQGGIIPPLHF.

This chain joins TRBV20-1 and TRBJ1-2; D not certain. V lost 3 bases to trimming and J lost 8 bases, with 4 bases between them. Germline V gene sequence: CDR1 DFQATT, CDR2 SNEGSKA (reference sequence). The CDR3 runs 9 residues. The CDR3 sequence: CSASRGYTF. The CDR3 DNA sequence: TGCAGTGCTAGCAGGGGCTACACCTTC.

The chain links TRBV18 to TRBJ2-3; tentatively, D is TRBD2 (6 bases). Germline CDR1 KGHSH, CDR2 LQKENI. There are 17 residues in the CDR3. V was clipped by 0 bases and J by 2 bases, with 15 bases between them. The chain's CDR3 is CASSPPWTTGLTDTQYF. CDR3 bases: TGTGCCAGCTCACCACCTTGGACTACGGGCCTCACAGATACGCAGTATTTT.

The chain couples TRBV5-4 to TRBJ1-2; D may be TRBD1 (6 bases). Per germline, CDR1 SGHNT and CDR2 YYREEE (reference sequence). The CDR3 spans 16 residues. V gave up 0 bases and J gave up 4 bases, with 16 bases separating them. CDR3 sequence (DNA): TGTGCCAGCAGCTTGGCCGGGGGGGGGCAGGGCTATGGCTACACCTTC. Its protein is CASSLAGGGQGYGYTF. Using reference TRBV5-4 and TRBJ1-2 for the parts outside the CDR3, the full variable domain is ETGVTQSPTHLIKTRGQQVTLRCSSQSGHNTVSWYQQALGQGPQFIFQYYREEENGRGNFPPRFSGLQFPNYSSELNVNALELDDSALYLCASSLAGGGQGYGYTFGSGTRLTVV.

The V and J genes are TRBV7-8 and TRBJ1-6, with 8 bases that match TRBD1. The CDR3 spans 16 residues. The germline V gene encodes CDR1 SGHVS and CDR2 FQNEAQ. Trimming removed 4 bases from V and 9 bases from J; junction bases left unmatched: 11. The DNA for the CDR3 is TGTGCCAGCAGCTCGCCCCAGGGGGCTCGGAGTTCACCCCTCCACTTT. Translating it yields CASSSPQGARSSPLHF.